This TCR beta chain was sequenced in a study of cytomegalovirus exposure and HLA in healthy donors (dated by TCRdb to 2015 to 2018). For the wider study: An earlier analysis of some 500 of the donors reported 250 to 350 Gb of sequence data and 117 million unique TCR beta sequences from some 180 million T cells. A later genetic analysis used genome-wide SNP genotypes for 398 of the 666 donors, treating that subset as a discovery cohort. Because of strong linkage in the cohort, roughly five DR-DQ haplotypes were treated as single units for association and clustering. The study profiled the T cell repertoires of hundreds of subjects by immunosequencing and related them to cytomegalovirus serostatus. Approximately 300 gigabases of sequencing data and roughly 80 million unique TCR sequences made up an early release that covered 640 HLA-typed donors. Among the 398 genotyped donors, under 90% belonged to the genetic ancestry cluster associated with self-reported Caucasian donors. An earlier analysis of 500 to 750 of the donors applied high-throughput TCR beta sequencing to assess whether each TCR beta V gene segment acted as functional or pseudogenic. In addition to the first cohort of roughly 670 subjects, a separate validation cohort of 120 different subjects was used. Every discovery cohort repertoire had been produced on one sequencing platform. High-throughput TCR immunosequencing, statistical association of individual TCRs with disease status, and machine learning were combined to predict cytomegalovirus infection status. The later analysis used no new phenotypic data to find candidate immune exposures, relying instead on TCR beta sequences and their occurrence across donors. Typing coverage differed by locus: A, B, C, DRB1 and DQB1 were typed in about 629-630 donors, DQA1 in about 500, DPA1 in approximately 610, and DPB1 in approximately 450. Across 398 genotyped donors of the cohort, an average of about 240,000 unique TCR beta nucleotide sequences per donor were sequenced, and approximately 17% of those sequences were non-productive. Donor age, sex, ethnicity and CMV serostatus were compiled together with the repertoire data. The study aimed to test whether signatures of past pathogen exposure could be identified by cataloging public T cell receptors. To study patterns of TCR occurrence, a later analysis re-analyzed previously published TCR beta repertoires from around 670 donors and added high-resolution HLA genotyping. HLA typing included class I and class II loci at four-digit resolution.

Beyond this particular receptor, the publication reports: V-gene and J-gene trimming of TCR beta chains was associated with a missense DCLRE1C variant in a later genetic analysis, and the association was replicated in an independent cohort. In a later analysis, the rate of TCR association differed among HLA loci, with DRB1 alleles having the most associated TCRs and HLA-C alleles having the fewest. Strong co-occurrence of HLA alleles, especially DR and DQ, made assigning TCR associations to individual alleles difficult. In this cohort, only TCR beta chains were sequenced, and detectable features were limited by the absence of alpha or paired-chain data. An earlier analysis of some 560 of the donors showed that most TCR beta V segments appeared in productive rearrangements either about 87% or about 30% of the time, which broadly matched IMGT annotations. Linkage disequilibrium might explain the correlated functional status among segregating V segments, but an unknown experimental factor could not be ruled out. According to the authors, the approach could potentially be generalized to other disease states and immunological phenotypes. The only immune exposure information available for the cohort was CMV serostatus. At a false discovery rate of 0.05, a later analysis linked fewer than 20,000 TCR beta sequences to specific HLA alleles. A later analysis reported that several top co-occurrence clusters appeared linked to parvovirus B19, influenza, CMV and Epstein-Barr virus. A later analysis found that HLA-associated TCR beta chains were more clonally expanded and had lower generation probabilities than equally common non-associated chains. In vitro tests confirmed that a few of the cytomegalovirus-associated TCR beta chains recognize cytomegalovirus antigens. A cluster of highly shared sequence variants was judged likely to represent a technical artifact of the sequencing pipeline. In both the original and validation cohorts, the classifier was reported to diagnose cytomegalovirus status with high specificity and sensitivity. In a later analysis, most CMV-associated TCR beta chains were found to appear HLA-restricted, with HLA associations seemingly driven largely by CMV exposure. A total of 150 or so TCR beta chains were listed by the study as associated with cytomegalovirus. Most TCR sequences were observed very rarely across donors, whereas some public TCRs were present in many individuals. A further reported finding was that TCR beta sequences accurately predicted the HLA-A and HLA-B alleles for most subjects in the first cohort. Sequencing depth was assumed to be roughly uniform across donors in the presence/absence analyses, though that assumption may not hold. A later genetic analysis reported fewer N-insertions in productive TCRs among donors in an Asian-associated ancestry cluster than the approximately 670-donor mean. HLA typing was unavailable for some donors at each locus, so association tests used only the typed subset. The earlier analysis of approximately 540 of the donors excluded 15 to 20 rarely observed V segments, including chromosome 9 orphons, because counts were too low. The 87-base-pair reads could not distinguish some IMGT-functional V segments, including TRBV6-2 and TRBV6-3, so those segments were excluded.

Notes on this clone: The specificity of this receptor is unknown. Base qualities were left out, and no much larger clone turns up one base away.

Library creation used the immunoSEQ multiplex PCR assay. For the multiplex PCR, a mixture combining 60 forward primers for TCR Vbeta segments and 13 reverse primers for TCR Jbeta segments was used. The CDR3 region of rearranged TCR beta genes was amplified from genomic DNA with a multiplex PCR assay. The amplified TCR beta libraries were sequenced on the Illumina HiSeq System as 87-base-pair reads. Per the source publication's procedure: A later analysis counted tens of millions of unique TCR beta chains across the 666 repertoires, and 9 million to 14 million of these chains were shared by at least two donors. Raw reads were error-corrected and collapsed into unique sequences by a nearest-neighbor algorithm in which closely related sequences were merged to remove PCR and sequencing errors. V, D and J gene segments were assigned by aligning CDR3 sequences to IMGT reference sequences. For a sequence to be retained, a match of at least six nucleotides was required to both a V gene segment and a J gene segment. A rearrangement counted as productive if the CDR3 had no stop codons and remained in frame with V and J, and every other rearrangement counted as non-productive. CDR3 was defined by IMGT convention, running from the second conserved V-encoded cysteine to the conserved J-encoded phenylalanine. In an earlier analysis of approximately 590 of the donors, sequences lacking an unambiguous match to a single V gene segment were excluded. An earlier analysis of several hundred of the donors called V segments functional above 56.7% productive rearrangements and segregating when the between-donor standard deviation exceeded 5%. To diagnose cytomegalovirus status from the catalog of TCR beta chain sequences, a statistical classification framework was built. V and J gene assignment, in a later analysis, came from comparing TCR nucleotide sequences with IMGT/GENE-DB human TR gene sequences. Using the TCRdist pipeline, a later analysis assigned CDR3 sequences along with most-parsimonious VDJ recombination scenarios. A later analysis defined each TCR beta chain by its CDR3 amino acid sequence plus V-gene family, and excluded reads lacking a unique V-gene family. As a way to deal with suspected cross-contamination and a sequencing artifact, a later analysis dropped 450 to 600 nucleotide sequences that were highly shared and had low generation probability. A later analysis calculated a clonal expansion index for each public chain from normalized within-repertoire ranks of inferred template counts. In a later analysis, generation probabilities were computed using a VDJ recombination model fitted to out-of-frame rearrangements, and the results were checked against IGoR. A later analysis scored TCR-TCR, TCR-HLA and TCR-CMV co-occurrence with hypergeometric tests, applying a repertoire-size bias correction to TCR pairs. False discovery rates were estimated in a later analysis by permuting HLA or CMV assignments 20 times. In a later analysis, co-occurring TCRs were grouped using DBSCAN, with TCRdist sequence similarity added in when clustering inside HLA-allele-positive subsets. For co-occurrence clustering, repertoires with fewer than 30,000 or more than 120,000 public chains were excluded, along with a handful of repertoires with anomalous nucleotide sharing. Held by TCRdb, this immuneACCESS table contains in-frame sequences only and omits some clones. Under half of the omission traces to an unresolved V gene where checked; the cause of the rest is unknown. V and J calls and clone size follow that table, whereas D and trimming were derived from the DNA. The sample includes approximately 170,000 clones, with over 70% observed a single time. In total, the top ten clones hold 1.3% of the sample.

The trim is 4 bases for V and 2 bases for J, with a gap of 12 bases between the germline ends. Counted from cysteine to phenylalanine, this CDR3 has 15 amino acids. Only the CDR3 part of the read is kept: 45 bases, read in frame from the first base. The germline V gene (reference sequence) gives CDR1 as SGHNT and CDR2 as YYREEE. The cohort was made up of 666 healthy bone marrow donors. Cohort members were all nominally healthy when sampled, although unrecorded immune exposures were likely present. The donor tested CMV seropositive, placing the donor among the approximately 310 seropositive members of the cohort. Every donor gave a peripheral blood sample, and the peripheral blood mononuclear cells from that sample were used for TCR beta sequencing. The Qiagen DNeasy Blood Extraction Kit was used to extract genomic DNA from the blood cell samples.

Sample: PBMCs. The rearranged chain carries TRBV5-4 and TRBJ2-2; TRBD1 is perhaps the D gene, given 6 matching bases. This TCR was recovered from a man between 45 and 60 years old in good health and CMV-seropositive. The CDR3 amino acid sequence is: CASSPKGHNTGELFF. The DNA sequence follows: TGTGCCAGCAGCCCAAAGGGACACAACACCGGGGAGCTGTTTTTT.